This paragraph reports one TCR beta chain. The record originates from a study of blood T cell repertoires in COVID-19. For the study at large: The United States, Italy and Spain were the sources of the acute and convalescent COVID-19 samples. The cDNA or gDNA used as material had been derived from T cells, B-cell-depleted T cells, or PBMCs.

Methods used by the authors: The assay estimated nucleated cells by amplifying reference gene primers. Assay used: immunoSEQ multiplex PCR; TCRdb lists only in-frame clones, some missing. The V and J calls and clone size come from that table; D and trimming were worked out from the DNA. In the table there are some 93,000 clones, 86% of which are singletons. This TCR derives from a woman aged 80 or over with acute or convalescent COVID-19. Material: peripheral blood.

The chain's CDR3 is CASGGRTF. The CDR3 DNA sequence: TGTGCCAGCGGGGGCCGCACCTTC. The rearrangement links TRBV28 to TRBJ1-2; TRBD1 is a possible D gene (6 bases). The CDR3 totals 8 residues. Looked up from germline, CDR1 is MDHEN and CDR2 is SYDVKM. The V gene lost 8 bases and the J gene lost 13 bases, with 8 bases spanning the gap.